This T cell receptor (beta chain) was captured in a study of T cell changes during pregnancy in multiple sclerosis. The CDR3 has 18 residues if both end residues are counted. To note about this clone: It is unclear where the CDR3 begins or ends on the DNA, so no DNA is shown, and the CDR3 is as TCRdb lists it.

Profiling relied on immunoSEQ multiplex PCR, and the TCRdb table lists in-frame clones only, not all of them. The sample yields tens of thousands of clones, 90% seen once. The V gene is TRBV12-2, the J gene TRBJ1-5; the DNA was not used to check the table's D call, TRBD1. TRBV12-2 is a known pseudogene. This TCR derives from a female donor with multiple sclerosis, enrolled in a pregnancy study. The material was CD8+ T cells from peripheral blood mononuclear cells, obtained in the second trimester of pregnancy. This CDR3 reads CASRLDIFGTGNNQPQHF.